A selection of T cell receptor beta chains follows, all from one sample in a study of cytomegalovirus exposure and HLA in healthy donors. Sequenced by immunoSEQ multiplex PCR; TCRdb stores in-frame clones only, minus some. The sample records about 120,000 clones, 89% being singletons. The sequenced material came from PBMCs. The source of these receptors is a woman aged 18-29 years in good health and CMV-seronegative. The CDR3 runs from the conserved cysteine through the conserved F or W. A D gene is named only where the DNA matches it firmly. Expanded clones are given a class, and other clones once, few, many or no size at all.

D,size,V,J,CDR3,DNA
.,.,TRBV6-1,TRBJ1-1,CASSESFTGTEAFF,TGTGCCAGCAGTGAAAGTTTCACAGGCACTGAAGCTTTCTTT
TRBD1,.,TRBV20-1,TRBJ1-2,CSGRTGGGYTF,TGCAGTGGACGCACAGGGGGTGGCTACACCTTC
TRBD1,.,TRBV30,TRBJ1-2,CACDRGYGYTF,TGTGCCTGCGACAGGGGCTATGGCTACACCTTC
.,.,TRBV20-1,TRBJ2-3,CSVTRGDTQYF,TGCAGTGTTACAAGGGGAGATACGCAGTATTTT
.,.,TRBV25-1,TRBJ2-5,CASSDPLTVRQETQYF,TGTGCCAGCAGTGACCCACTGACAGTCCGCCAAGAGACCCAGTACTTC
.,.,TRBV7-9,TRBJ2-4,CASSFGSGEKDIQYF,TGTGCCAGCAGCTTTGGGTCGGGGGAAAAGGACATTCAGTACTTC
.,.,TRBV10-3,TRBJ1-2,CAINPTTQGGGDGYTF,TGTGCCATCAACCCCACCACACAAGGGGGTGGCGATGGCTACACCTTC
.,few,TRBV2,TRBJ1-2,CASSGQPNYGYTF,TGTGCCAGCAGTGGACAGCCTAACTATGGCTACACCTTC
.,once,TRBV9,TRBJ1-1,CASSVALEYTEAFF,TGTGCCAGCAGCGTAGCTCTAGAGTACACTGAAGCTTTCTTT
.,.,TRBV27,TRBJ1-6,CASSLDSFYNSPLHF,TGTGCCAGCAGTTTAGACAGCTTTTATAATTCACCCCTCCACTTT
.,.,TRBV29-1,TRBJ2-1,CSVAWADQFF,TGCAGCGTTGCATGGGCAGATCAGTTCTTC
.,.,TRBV27,TRBJ2-2,CASSLSKAANTGELFF,TGTGCCAGCAGTTTATCTAAGGCGGCGAACACCGGGGAGCTGTTTTTT
.,.,TRBV6-5,TRBJ1-5,CASGQGRHQPQHF,TGTGCCAGCGGGCAGGGCCGGCATCAGCCCCAGCATTTT
TRBD2,.,TRBV4-3,TRBJ2-7,CASSQEWVAGPYEQYF,TGCGCCAGCAGCCAAGAGTGGGTAGCGGGACCCTACGAGCAGTACTTC
TRBD1,once,TRBV19,TRBJ1-1,CASSIDLPGQGLLDTEAFF,TGTGCCAGTAGTATAGACCTCCCAGGACAGGGCCTCCTTGACACTGAAGCTTTCTTT
TRBD1,.,TRBV7-9,TRBJ2-1,CASSLGDSGRNEQFF,TGTGCCAGCAGCCTAGGGGACAGTGGCAGGAATGAGCAGTTCTTC
TRBD1,.,TRBV4-2,TRBJ1-4,CASSGRTGGDEKLFF,TGTGCCAGCAGCGGACGGACAGGGGGCGATGAAAAACTGTTTTTT
.,.,TRBV13,TRBJ2-7,CASSLSTDSSYEQYF,TGTGCCAGCAGCCTCTCGACAGACAGCTCCTACGAGCAGTACTTC
TRBD1,.,TRBV6-5,TRBJ2-1,CASSAGQVLDEQFF,TGTGCCAGCAGTGCCGGACAGGTCCTCGATGAGCAGTTCTTC
.,.,TRBV20-1,TRBJ2-4,CSARRGIQYF,TGCAGTGCTAGACGGGGCATTCAGTACTTC
.,.,TRBV29-1,TRBJ1-2,CSVGGTSYGYTF,TGCAGCGTGGGAGGGACAAGCTATGGCTACACCTTC
.,.,TRBV27,TRBJ2-1,CASSLSDYNEQFF,TGTGCCAGCAGTTTGTCAGATTACAATGAGCAGTTCTTC
TRBD1,.,TRBV2,TRBJ1-2,CASSQTSGDRANYGYTF,TGTGCCAGCAGTCAAACCTCAGGGGACAGGGCTAACTATGGCTACACCTTC
.,.,TRBV20-1,TRBJ1-2,CSARISYGYTF,TGCAGTGCTAGAATATCCTATGGCTACACCTTC
.,.,TRBV6-6,TRBJ1-1,CASLTGGTREAFF,TGTGCCAGCTTGACCGGGGGGACCCGTGAAGCTTTCTTT
TRBD1,once,TRBV2,TRBJ2-7,CASAAHLDTGTGVYEQYF,TGTGCCAGCGCGGCCCACCTGGACACCGGGACAGGGGTCTACGAGCAGTACTTC
.,once,TRBV6-4,TRBJ1-1,CASSSCIFCPDSMNTEAFF,TGTGCCAGCAGTTCTTGTATTTTCTGTCCAGATTCCATGAACACTGAAGCTTTCTTT
TRBD2,.,TRBV7-9,TRBJ2-7,CASSSFAGGLSYEQYF,TGTGCCAGCAGCTCATTTGCGGGAGGCCTCTCCTACGAGCAGTACTTC
.,.,TRBV5-1,TRBJ1-2,CASSLTGLEGYTF,TGCGCCAGCAGCTTGACAGGGCTTGAGGGCTACACCTTC
TRBD2,.,TRBV28,TRBJ2-7,CASGLAGMGGYEQYF,TGTGCCAGCGGACTAGCGGGTATGGGTGGCTACGAGCAGTACTTC
.,.,TRBV6-6,TRBJ2-5,CASSYSRGETQYF,TGTGCCAGCAGTTATTCCCGCGGAGAGACCCAGTACTTC
.,.,TRBV30,TRBJ1-6,CAWSGQGNSPLHF,TGTGCCTGGAGTGGGCAGGGAAATTCACCCCTCCACTTT
.,few,TRBV28,TRBJ1-5,CASRDSSYQPQHF,TGTGCCAGCAGAGACAGCTCATATCAGCCCCAGCATTTT
TRBD1,.,TRBV15,TRBJ1-2,CATSIHRDRGIRGNGYTF,TGTGCCACCAGCATACACCGGGACAGGGGCATTCGAGGGAATGGCTACACCTTC
.,.,TRBV18,TRBJ2-1,CASSPRSGNSNEQFF,TGTGCCAGCTCACCACGGAGCGGTAACAGCAATGAGCAGTTCTTC
TRBD2,.,TRBV6-1,TRBJ2-5,CAIGLAGEETQYF,TGTGCCATCGGACTAGCGGGAGAAGAGACCCAGTACTTC
.,few,TRBV13,TRBJ2-3,CASSAPGLRTDTQYF,TGTGCCAGCAGCGCCCCGGGACTGCGCACAGATACGCAGTATTTT
TRBD1,.,TRBV30,TRBJ1-6,CAFGQGYSPLHF,TGTGCCTTCGGACAGGGCTACTCACCCCTCCACTTT
TRBD1,.,TRBV6-5,TRBJ1-4,CASSYMDRDEKLFF,TGTGCCAGCAGTTACATGGACAGGGATGAAAAACTGTTTTTT
TRBD1,.,TRBV5-1,TRBJ1-3,CASSLRTGGPGNTIYF,TGCGCCAGCAGCTTGCGAACAGGGGGCCCAGGAAACACCATATATTTT
.,.,TRBV9,TRBJ2-1,CASSLGTAYNEQFF,TGTGCCAGCAGCCTCGGGACTGCCTACAATGAGCAGTTCTTC
.,once,TRBV28,TRBJ1-5,CASSIGTFGNQPQHF,TGTGCCAGCAGTATCGGGACTTTTGGCAATCAGCCCCAGCATTTT
.,.,TRBV18,TRBJ1-1,CASSPMGRMVNTEAFF,TGTGCCAGCTCACCAATGGGGCGCATGGTGAACACTGAAGCTTTCTTT
TRBD2,.,TRBV4-3,TRBJ2-7,CASSQSAGGSYEQYF,TGCGCCAGCAGCCAATCAGCGGGAGGCTCCTACGAGCAGTACTTC